This T cell receptor (beta chain) was sequenced in a study of Graves' ophthalmopathy and Graves' hyperthyroidism. Amplification targeted the TCR beta CDR3 regions, with RNA transcripts as the source material. After a first-round RT-PCR with HTBI primers, a second-round multiplex PCR was run. MiXCR, run by TCRdb on the multiplex PCR reads, gives a single entry per CDR3 protein. The profile shows 220,000 or so distinct CDR3 sequences, approximately 21% of them singletons. This TCR came from a woman in her forties or fifties with Graves' ophthalmopathy. The sequencing sample was made of peripheral blood.

CDR3 region: CSATKRGVLETQYF. The CDR3 DNA follows: TGCAGTGCCACCAAGCGGGGAGTACTTGAGACCCAGTACTTC. The chain recombines TRBV20-1 with TRBJ2-5; 7 bases align to TRBD2. Losses at the gene ends were 6 bases for V and 5 bases for J; bases not matched to a gene: 12. CDR1 is DFQATT, CDR2 SNEGSKA, per germline (reference sequence). The CDR3 runs 14 residues.